The 27 T cell receptor beta chains listed next were all sequenced from one sample in a study of Ad26.COV2.S vaccination and SARS-CoV-2 variants. As for treatment: some 20 received Ad26.COV2.S at low or high dose, single or two shots; 5 received placebo; per-sample allocation not given. Material that was analyzed had been drawn on day 63 after the first vaccine or placebo injection. Data came from immunoSEQ multiplex PCR; TCRdb stores just in-frame clones and leaves some out. Seen here are roughly 240,000 clones, over 75% observed once, and the top ten hold about 10%. The sample consisted of peripheral blood, taken in a trial of Ad26.COV2.S vaccine versus placebo. The receptors were gathered from a person aged 18-60 years who received the Ad26.COV2.S COVID-19 vaccine or a placebo.

The chain employs TRBV5-1 and TRBJ1-2; 7 positions agree with TRBD1. Germline V gives CDR1 SGHRS, CDR2 YFSETQ. The CDR3 is made up of 18 amino acids. The ends lost 0 bases at V and 5 bases at J; junction bases unmatched: 16. The CDR3 DNA sequence: TGCGCCAGCAGCTTGGCCCCGTCCGGAGGGGGCATGGAATATGGCTACACCTTC. Its translation: CASSLAPSGGGMEYGYTF.

The gene calls are TRBV7-9 and TRBJ2-7; D perhaps matches TRBD1 (6 bases). Germline CDR1 reads SEHNR; CDR2 reads FQNEAQ (reference sequence). CDR3 length equals 13 residues. V gave up 3 bases and J gave up 6 bases, with 12 bases separating them. CDR3: CASSFVQGGEQYF. CDR3 sequence (DNA): TGTGCCAGCAGCTTCGTCCAAGGGGGCGAGCAGTACTTC.

The rearrangement links TRBV4-3 to TRBJ2-1; D is unresolved. The CDR3 consists of 15 residues. The ends were cut back, 0 bases at V and 8 bases at J, with 14 bases in the middle. Per the germline V gene, CDR1 is LGHNA and CDR2 is YSLEER. The CDR3 DNA is TGCGCCAGCAGCCAAGACACCCAACTAACTTATGAGCAGTTCTTC. This codes for CASSQDTQLTYEQFF.

V is TRBV4-2 and J is TRBJ2-3; the match to TRBD2 covers 10 bases. Germline V gene sequence: CDR1 LGHNA, CDR2 YNFKEQ. V lost 11 bases, J lost 4 bases, and 6 bases stayed unmatched. The CDR3 has 13 amino acids. The CDR3 coding sequence is TGTGCCTCTAGCGGGAGTGTCGCAGATACGCAGTATTTT. Amino acid sequence: CASSGSVADTQYF.

The chain carries TRBV4-1 and TRBJ2-7; D gene uncertain. Between the trimmed V and J ends, which lost 1 base and 6 bases, there was a span of 10 bases. This CDR3 region has 13 residues. Germline CDR1 and CDR2: MGHRA and YSYEKL. Here the CDR3 reads CASSQGLVSEQYF. The CDR3 nucleotides are TGCGCCAGCAGCCAAGGCCTAGTCAGCGAGCAGTACTTC.

The V gene is TRBV5-1, the J gene TRBJ1-1, with TRBD1 identical over 10 bases. This CDR3 spans 13 amino acids. CDR1 is SGHRS, CDR2 YFSETQ, per germline. J was trimmed by 11 bases and V by 4 bases; bases with no gene match: 8. CDR3 loop: CASSGDRGQWAFF. The CDR3 DNA follows: TGCGCCAGCAGCGGGGACAGGGGCCAGTGGGCTTTCTTT.

The sample holds one count of this clone. The V and J genes are TRBV7-3 and TRBJ2-7; 10 bases are shared with TRBD1. The CDR3 totals 14 residues. Losses at the gene ends were 2 bases for V and 2 bases for J; bases not matched to a gene: 0. From germline, CDR1 is SGHTA and CDR2 FQGTGA. The CDR3: CASSLDRGPYEQYF. The CDR3 DNA reads as TGTGCCAGCAGCTTAGACAGGGGGCCCTACGAGCAGTACTTC.

The V call is TRBV11-2, the J call TRBJ1-1; D remains ambiguous. CDR3 length: 14 amino acids. With 1 base removed from V and 4 bases from J, the gap between germline ends came to 10 bases. The germline V gene has CDR1 SGHAT and CDR2 FQNNGV. The CDR3: CASSLGQGSTEAFF. CDR3 nucleotides: TGTGCCAGCAGCTTAGGCCAAGGGAGCACTGAAGCTTTCTTT.

The chain is built from TRBV5-1 and TRBJ2-5; 11 nucleotides line up with TRBD2. This CDR3 region has 18 residues. The ends lost 4 bases at V and 3 bases at J; junction bases unmatched: 14. The germline V gene has CDR1 SGHRS and CDR2 YFSETQ. The CDR3 here is CASSTALSGTSGEETQYF. The CDR3 DNA reads TGCGCCAGCAGCACTGCCTTATCCGGGACTAGCGGTGAAGAGACCCAGTACTTC. Full variable domain (remainder filled in from reference TRBV5-1 and TRBJ2-5): KAGVTQTPRYLIKTRGQQVTLSCSPISGHRSVSWYQQTPGQGLQFLFEYFSETQRNKGNFPGRFSGRQFSNSRSEMNVSTLELGDSALYLCASSTALSGTSGEETQYFGPGTRLLVL.

The chain carries TRBV12-3 or TRBV12-4 and TRBJ2-5, with 7 bases fitting TRBD1. CDR3 size: 12 residues. V lost 6 bases, J lost 5 bases, and 3 bases stayed unmatched. The CDR3 region is CASSEGAETQYF. The CDR3, as DNA: TGTGCCAGCAGCGAGGGGGCCGAGACCCAGTACTTC.

The CDR3 protein is CASLGRGNTGELFF. The DNA of the CDR3 is TGTGCCAGCCTCGGGAGGGGGAACACCGGGGAGCTGTTTTTT. V usage is TRBV7-6 and J usage is TRBJ2-2; 8 nucleotides match TRBD2. This CDR3 region has 14 residues. V lost 8 bases and J lost 1; bases outside the gene matches: 3. Per germline, CDR1 SGHVS and CDR2 FNYEAQ.

The chain joins TRBV6-5 to TRBJ2-6; the D is unclear. Germline lookup yields CDR1 MNHEY and CDR2 SVGAGI. V lost 4 bases, J lost 0 bases, and 7 bases lay in between. This CDR3 region has 15 residues. The CDR3 protein is CASSLTISGANVLTF. The CDR3 DNA reads TGTGCCAGCAGTTTGACAATCTCTGGGGCCAACGTCCTGACTTTC.

This rearrangement joins TRBV5-6 to TRBJ2-1; 9 nucleotides match TRBD2. This CDR3 has 16 amino acids. Losses at the gene ends were 0 bases for V and 9 bases for J; bases not matched to a gene: 10. CDR1 is SGHDT and CDR2 is YYEEEE in the germline V gene. The CDR3 sequence: CASSLVSSGNIGEQFF. In DNA, the CDR3 is TGTGCCAGCAGCTTGGTATCTAGCGGGAACATCGGTGAGCAGTTCTTC.

V gene TRBV5-1 combines with J gene TRBJ1-3; a possible D gene is TRBD1 (5 bases). The CDR3 covers 14 residues. Per germline, CDR1 SGHRS and CDR2 YFSETQ. V was shortened by 4 bases and J by 0 bases, with 8 bases between the two germline ends. Written as DNA, the CDR3 is TGCGCCAGCAGCGGGGGGTTCTCTGGAAACACCATATATTTT. Its translation: CASSGGFSGNTIYF.

The chain joins TRBV13 to TRBJ1-2; 7 bases are shared with TRBD1. Germline V gives CDR1 PRHDT, CDR2 FYEKMQ (reference sequence). The CDR3 is made up of 16 amino acids. J lost 7 bases, V lost 2 bases, and 13 bases had no gene match. This chain's CDR3 is CASSLLGATGSGGYTF. The CDR3, as DNA: TGTGCCAGCAGCTTATTGGGAGCGACAGGGTCGGGTGGCTACACCTTC.

The V call is TRBV12-3 or TRBV12-4, the J call TRBJ2-7, with D perhaps matching TRBD1 (6 bases). CDR3 size: 13 residues. V lost 6 bases to trimming and J lost 5 bases, with 14 bases between them. CDR3 in DNA: TGTGCCAGCAGAAAAACAGGGTTAGACGAGCAGTACTTC. Translation gives CASRKTGLDEQYF.

V is TRBV9 and J is TRBJ1-4; D call uncertain. CDR1 and CDR2 (germline): SGDLS, YYNGEE. The CDR3 spans 15 residues. V was trimmed by 4 bases and J by 0 bases, leaving 10 bases between them. This chain's CDR3 is CASSPRATTNEKLFF. CDR3 coding DNA: TGTGCCAGCAGCCCTCGGGCCACAACTAATGAAAAACTGTTTTTT.

The chain employs TRBV6-6 and TRBJ2-1, with D hard to call. This CDR3 contains 16 residues. Trimming removed 2 bases from V and 4 bases from J, with 15 bases in between. The germline V gene has CDR1 MNHNY and CDR2 SVGAGI (reference sequence). CDR3 sequence: CASSYPPPGPYNEQFF. CDR3 sequence (DNA): TGTGCCAGCAGTTACCCCCCCCCGGGCCCGTACAATGAGCAGTTCTTC.

This clone was detected a few times. The rearrangement uses TRBV5-6 and TRBJ2-1; possibly TRBD2 for D (6 bases). Germline CDR1 and CDR2: SGHDT and YYEEEE. The CDR3 is 14 amino acids. The V gene lost 4 bases and the J gene lost 9 bases, with 17 bases spanning the gap. The CDR3 loop reads CASSRPVGGTEQFF. CDR3 nucleotides: TGTGCCAGCAGCCGCCCAGTCGGAGGGACTGAGCAGTTCTTC. Full variable domain (rest looked up from reference TRBV5-6 and TRBJ2-1): DAGVTQSPTHLIKTRGQQVTLRCSPKSGHDTVSWYQQALGQGPQFIFQYYEEEERQRGNFPDRFSGHQFPNYSSELNVNALLLGDSALYLCASSRPVGGTEQFFGPGTRLTVL.

The chain carries TRBV6-1 and TRBJ1-1; tentatively, D is TRBD1 (6 bases). The germline gives CDR1 MNHNS, CDR2 SASEGT. CDR3 length equals 16 residues. Trimming left V 2 bases short and J 3 bases short, with 16 bases between. CDR3 amino acids: CASSEWGHETDTEAFF. The CDR3 DNA is TGTGCCAGCAGTGAATGGGGACACGAGACTGACACTGAAGCTTTCTTT.

The chain couples TRBV24-1 to TRBJ2-3; possible D gene TRBD2, 5 bases. Germline CDR1 is KGHDR and CDR2 is SFDVKD. CDR3 length equals 14 residues. Deletions cut 5 bases from V and 2 bases from J, with 10 bases between. The CDR3: CATSAVGVTDTQYF. The DNA of the CDR3 is TGTGCCACCAGTGCTGTCGGGGTCACAGATACGCAGTATTTT.

This sequence joins TRBV6-2 or TRBV6-3 and TRBJ2-3; D unresolved. Germline values: CDR1 MNHEY, CDR2 SVGEGT. The V end lost 6 bases, the J end lost 2 bases, and 12 bases lay between the germline ends. There are 14 residues in the CDR3. The CDR3: CASSSGFNTDTQYF. CDR3 sequence (DNA): TGTGCCAGCAGCTCGGGCTTCAACACAGATACGCAGTATTTT.

This clone was seen only a few times. V usage is TRBV28 and J usage is TRBJ2-7; TRBD1 agrees at 8 bases. The CDR3 consists of 14 residues. The V and J ends lost 6 bases and 4 bases, in that order; junction bases with no gene match: 8. Germline V CDR1 and CDR2: MDHEN, SYDVKM. This CDR3 is CASRMTGERYEQYF. The DNA of the CDR3 is TGTGCCAGCAGAATGACAGGGGAAAGGTACGAGCAGTACTTC.

This clone showed up just once. The chain links TRBV7-2 to TRBJ1-2; 9 bases agree with TRBD1. V lost 1 base to trimming and J lost 4 bases; unmatched junction nucleotides: 4. The germline V gene encodes CDR1 SGHTA and CDR2 FQGNSA. The CDR3 extends over 15 amino acids. The CDR3 sequence: CASSLGPGQGYGYTF. DNA of the CDR3: TGTGCCAGCAGCTTAGGACCGGGACAGGGCTATGGCTACACCTTC.

The chain links TRBV7-9 to TRBJ2-7; no definite D call. From germline, CDR1 is SEHNR and CDR2 FQNEAQ (reference sequence). V was pared by 3 bases and J by 2 bases, with 8 bases between. The CDR3 length is 13 residues. CDR3 nucleotides: TGTGCCAGCAGCTTCCTAGGAACCTACGAGCAGTACTTC. Residues: CASSFLGTYEQYF.

The J gene is TRBJ1-4, the V gene TRBV5-1; 11 positions agree with TRBD1. The length of the CDR3 is 15 residues. Germline values: CDR1 SGHRS, CDR2 YFSETQ. The V segment lost 4 bases and the J segment 5 bases; nucleotides outside the gene matches: 4. The CDR3 here is CASSTGTGGNEKLFF. The CDR3 nucleotides read TGCGCCAGCAGCACCGGGACAGGGGGAAATGAAAAACTGTTTTTT.

The V gene is TRBV5-1, the J gene TRBJ2-1, with TRBD1 identical over 10 bases. V shed 4 bases and J 7 bases; nucleotides not matched to a gene: 5. The CDR3 extends over 14 amino acids. The germline V gene has CDR1 SGHRS and CDR2 YFSETQ. The CDR3 region has the DNA TGCGCCAGCAGCGGGACAGGGGCGGAAAATGAGCAGTTCTTC. This encodes CASSGTGAENEQFF.